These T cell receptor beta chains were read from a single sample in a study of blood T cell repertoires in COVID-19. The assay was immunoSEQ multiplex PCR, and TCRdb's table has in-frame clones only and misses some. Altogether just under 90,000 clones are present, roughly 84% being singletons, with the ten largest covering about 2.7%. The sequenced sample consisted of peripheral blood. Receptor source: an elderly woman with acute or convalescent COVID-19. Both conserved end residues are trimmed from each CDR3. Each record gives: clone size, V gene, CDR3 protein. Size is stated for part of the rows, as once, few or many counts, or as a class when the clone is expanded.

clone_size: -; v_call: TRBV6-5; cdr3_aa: ASRTGSVEQF
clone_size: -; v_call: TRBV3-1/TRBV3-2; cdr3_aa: ASSQDKGLQPQH
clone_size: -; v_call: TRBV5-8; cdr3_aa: ASRTGTPYEQY
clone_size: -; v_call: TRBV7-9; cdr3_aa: ASSLARGQETQY
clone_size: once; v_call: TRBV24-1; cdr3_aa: ATSASGRGEETQY
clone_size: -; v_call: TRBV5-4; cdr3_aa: ASSLSSYEQY
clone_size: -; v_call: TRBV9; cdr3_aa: ASSVEVTGALNYGYT
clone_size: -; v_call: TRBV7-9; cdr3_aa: ASSFGQGSYGYT
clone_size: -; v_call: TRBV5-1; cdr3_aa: ASSGGHSLNEKLF
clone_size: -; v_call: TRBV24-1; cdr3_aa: ATSGGQGYGYT
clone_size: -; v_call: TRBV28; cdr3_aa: ASSWDSRNQPQH
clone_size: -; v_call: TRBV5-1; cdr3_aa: ASSLVNSGANVLT
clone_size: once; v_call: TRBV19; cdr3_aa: ASSQDSSNQPQH
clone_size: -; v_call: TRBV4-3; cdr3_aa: ASSHATGSNTEAF
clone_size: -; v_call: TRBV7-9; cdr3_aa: ASSRDRAQPQH
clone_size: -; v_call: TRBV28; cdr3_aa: ASSPGGVKNEKLF
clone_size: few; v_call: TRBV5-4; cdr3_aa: ASSRGQNTEAF
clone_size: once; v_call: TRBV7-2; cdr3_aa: ASSLMGTGNTGELF
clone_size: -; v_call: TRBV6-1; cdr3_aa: ASSEARGGELF
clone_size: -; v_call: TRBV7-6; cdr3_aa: ASSLGQVYKEQF
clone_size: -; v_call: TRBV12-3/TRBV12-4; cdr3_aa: ASSFQVASGYT
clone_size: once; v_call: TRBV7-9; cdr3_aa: ASSLLQGAEAF
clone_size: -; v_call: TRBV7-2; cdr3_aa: ASSPGRNSYEQY
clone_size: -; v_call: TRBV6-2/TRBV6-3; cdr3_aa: ASSRQGMIETQY
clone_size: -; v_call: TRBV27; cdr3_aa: ASSLSATNTGELF
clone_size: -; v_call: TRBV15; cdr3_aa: ATSREWTGSGNTIY
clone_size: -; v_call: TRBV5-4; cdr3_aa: ASSSFKQGTSSPLH
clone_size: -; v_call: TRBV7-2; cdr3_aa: ASSAASGSGTQY
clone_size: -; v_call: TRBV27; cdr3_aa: ASSLKSGQETQY
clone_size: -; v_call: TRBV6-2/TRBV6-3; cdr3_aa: ASSRDRVPQPQH
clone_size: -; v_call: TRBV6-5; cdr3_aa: ASSYSGVRETEAF
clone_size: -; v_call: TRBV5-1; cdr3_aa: ASSPTSRGTGANVLT
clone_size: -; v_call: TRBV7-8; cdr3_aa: ASSKGLAVSYNEQF
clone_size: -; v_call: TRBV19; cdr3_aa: ASSIDPAARGAF
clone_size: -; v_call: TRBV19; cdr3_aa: ASRQVGGANVLT
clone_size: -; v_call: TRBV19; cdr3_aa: ASSIDHDTEAF